This T cell receptor (beta chain) emerged from a study of OX40 agonist ivuxolimab in advanced cancers. Study at large: Patients' therapy was ivuxolimab, an antibody that acts as an agonist of OX40 (CD134). Patients achieving partial responses numbered three: one hepatocellular carcinoma case and two cutaneous melanoma cases.

TCRdb's table, derived via immunoSEQ multiplex PCR, lists solely in-frame clones and lacks some. The table has about 38,000 clones, 80% to 90% seen once. The CDR3 contains 14 residues. The germline gives CDR1 SGDLS, CDR2 YYNGEE. Trimming removed 0 bases at V and 0 bases at J, with 6 bases between. The sample holds one count of this clone. The target antigen is unknown. Overall study results and limits: The work left the antigen specificity of expanded peripheral T cells undetermined.

The sequences come from CD4+ or CD8+ T cells sorted from blood, collected in a trial of the OX40 agonist ivuxolimab. The rearrangement uses TRBV9 and TRBJ1-1; no clear D. The TCR was taken from an adult with an advanced solid tumor such as melanoma, head and neck, liver or kidney cancer. DNA of the CDR3: TGTGCCAGCAGCGTAGCTAGCATGAACACTGAAGCTTTCTTT. The encoded protein is CASSVASMNTEAFF.